Included here is one T cell receptor beta chain sequence, with context. The primer mix had 60 Vbeta and 13 Jbeta primers. Using immunoSEQ multiplex PCR, the repertoire was profiled, and TCRdb retains in-frame clones only, with some absent. The sample lists approximately 140,000 clones; approximately 84% were seen once. This record comes from a study of cytomegalovirus exposure and HLA in healthy donors. Sequencing was done on a sample of PBMCs. This receptor was identified in a woman aged 40-49 years in good health and CMV-seronegative.

CDR3 DNA: TGTGCCAGCAGTTTAGACAGGGGGCAGGATGGCTACACCTTC. This translates into CASSLDRGQDGYTF. The chain couples TRBV28 to TRBJ1-2; 10 bases match TRBD1. The CDR3 length is 14 residues. After removal of 2 bases from V and 6 bases from J, the junction contained 3 bases not matched to a gene. In germline, CDR1 is MDHEN, CDR2 SYDVKM.